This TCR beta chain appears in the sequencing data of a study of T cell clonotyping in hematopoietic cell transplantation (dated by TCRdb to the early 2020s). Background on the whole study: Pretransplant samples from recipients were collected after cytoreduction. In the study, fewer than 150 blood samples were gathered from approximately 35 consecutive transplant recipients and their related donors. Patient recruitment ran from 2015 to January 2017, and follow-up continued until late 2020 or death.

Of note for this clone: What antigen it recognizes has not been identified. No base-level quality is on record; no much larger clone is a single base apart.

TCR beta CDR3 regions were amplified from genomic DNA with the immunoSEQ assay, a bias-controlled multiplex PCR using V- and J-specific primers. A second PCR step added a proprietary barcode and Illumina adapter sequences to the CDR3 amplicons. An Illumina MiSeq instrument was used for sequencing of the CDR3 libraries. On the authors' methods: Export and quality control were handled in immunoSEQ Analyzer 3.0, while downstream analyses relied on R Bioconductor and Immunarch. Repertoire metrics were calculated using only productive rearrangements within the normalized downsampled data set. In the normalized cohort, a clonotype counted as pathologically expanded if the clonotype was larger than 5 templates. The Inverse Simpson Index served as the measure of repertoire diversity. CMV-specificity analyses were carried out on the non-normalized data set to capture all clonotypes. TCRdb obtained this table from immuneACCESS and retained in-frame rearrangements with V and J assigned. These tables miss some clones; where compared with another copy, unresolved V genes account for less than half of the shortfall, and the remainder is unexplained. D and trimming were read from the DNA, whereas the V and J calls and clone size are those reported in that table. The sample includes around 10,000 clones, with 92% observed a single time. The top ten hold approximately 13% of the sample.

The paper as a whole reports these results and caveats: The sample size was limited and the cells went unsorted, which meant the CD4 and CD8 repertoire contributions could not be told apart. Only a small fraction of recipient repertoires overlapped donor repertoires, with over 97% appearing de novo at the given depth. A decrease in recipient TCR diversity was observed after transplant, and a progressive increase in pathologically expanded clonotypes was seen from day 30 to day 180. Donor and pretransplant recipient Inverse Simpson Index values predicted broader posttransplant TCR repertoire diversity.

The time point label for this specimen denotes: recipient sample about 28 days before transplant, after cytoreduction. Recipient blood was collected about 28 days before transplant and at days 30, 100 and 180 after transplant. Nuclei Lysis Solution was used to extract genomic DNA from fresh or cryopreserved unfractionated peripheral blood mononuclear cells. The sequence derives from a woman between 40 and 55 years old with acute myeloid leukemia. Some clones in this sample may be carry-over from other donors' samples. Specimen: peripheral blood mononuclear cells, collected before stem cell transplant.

The CDR3 amino acid sequence is: CASGQDTYTF. The DNA sequence follows: TGCGCCAGCGGCCAAGATACCTACACCTTC. The rearranged chain carries TRBV10-2 and TRBJ1-2; the D gene lacks a confident call. Taken from cysteine to phenylalanine, the CDR3 has 10 residues. Left in the record is the CDR3 DNA by itself, 30 bases read in frame from the first base. The germline V gene yields WSHSY for CDR1 and SAAADI for CDR2. V lost 8 bases and J lost 10 bases; the stretch between them is 11 bases long.